The source of this T cell receptor beta chain is a study of Ad26.COV2.S vaccination and SARS-CoV-2 variants. The CDR3 extends over 16 amino acids. Germline V gene data show CDR1 as LNHDA and CDR2 as SQIVND (reference sequence). Trimming removed 2 bases from V and 0 bases from J, with 11 bases in between. Data came from immunoSEQ multiplex PCR; TCRdb stores just in-frame clones and leaves some out. Of 300,000 to 400,000 clones in the sample, around 83% were seen once. Specified treatment: over 15 received Ad26.COV2.S at low or high dose, single or two shots; roughly five received placebo; per-sample allocation not given. Day 63 following the first vaccine or placebo injection was when the samples were taken. The individual, an adult aged 18-55 years, was a donor in Boston.

Sequences were derived from peripheral blood, sampled in a trial of Ad26.COV2.S vaccine versus placebo. This sequence was found in a person aged 18-60 years who received the Ad26.COV2.S COVID-19 vaccine or a placebo. The V and J genes are TRBV19 and TRBJ1-5; D gene uncertain. This CDR3 is CASSIRMLNSNQPQHF. CDR3 DNA sequence: TGTGCCAGTAGTATAAGGATGCTCAATAGCAATCAGCCCCAGCATTTT.